The source of this TCR beta chain is a study of identical twins. One entry per CDR3 protein results from TCRdb running MiXCR on the 5' RACE reads. In the table there are about 240,000 distinct CDR3 sequences, about 11% of which are singletons. In its sample, this clonotype was seen a few times. Its antigen is not known. Study observations and caveats: Monozygotic twin pairs showed more out-of-frame TCR alpha sharing than models estimated. Beta out-of-frame sequences showed weaker excess twin sharing. The abundant beta clonotypes from cord blood had fewer insertions, and memory repertoires had none of this. Out-of-frame alpha sequences that twins shared showed excess low generation probability.

This clonotype was sampled from a man between 45 and 60 years old in good health. Sample: memory T cells sorted from blood.

The CDR3 loop reads CASRGWEGDNSPLHF. CDR3 DNA: TGTGCCAGCCGGGGTTGGGAGGGGGATAATTCACCCCTCCACTTT. The chain couples TRBV7-2 to TRBJ1-6; tentatively, D is TRBD1 (6 bases). Looked up from germline, CDR1 is SGHTA and CDR2 is FQGNSA. The CDR3 totals 15 residues. Between the trimmed V and J ends, which lost 8 bases and 5 bases, there was a span of 16 bases.